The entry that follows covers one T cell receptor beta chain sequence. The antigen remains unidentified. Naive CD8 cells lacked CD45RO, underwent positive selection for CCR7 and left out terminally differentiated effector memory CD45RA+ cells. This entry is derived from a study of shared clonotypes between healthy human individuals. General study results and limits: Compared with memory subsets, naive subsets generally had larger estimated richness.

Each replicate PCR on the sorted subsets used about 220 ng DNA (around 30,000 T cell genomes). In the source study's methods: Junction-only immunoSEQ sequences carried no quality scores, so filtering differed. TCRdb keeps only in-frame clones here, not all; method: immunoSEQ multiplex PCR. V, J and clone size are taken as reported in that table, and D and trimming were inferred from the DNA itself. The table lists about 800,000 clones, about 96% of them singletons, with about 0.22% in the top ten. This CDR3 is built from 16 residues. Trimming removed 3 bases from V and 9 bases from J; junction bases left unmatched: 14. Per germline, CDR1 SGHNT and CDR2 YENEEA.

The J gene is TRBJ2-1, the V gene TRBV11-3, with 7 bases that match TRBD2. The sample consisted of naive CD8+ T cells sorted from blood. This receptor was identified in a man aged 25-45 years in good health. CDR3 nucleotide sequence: TGTGCCAGCAGCTTTGGACTAGGGGAGGGGCGAGGTGAGCAGTTCTTC. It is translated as CASSFGLGEGRGEQFF.